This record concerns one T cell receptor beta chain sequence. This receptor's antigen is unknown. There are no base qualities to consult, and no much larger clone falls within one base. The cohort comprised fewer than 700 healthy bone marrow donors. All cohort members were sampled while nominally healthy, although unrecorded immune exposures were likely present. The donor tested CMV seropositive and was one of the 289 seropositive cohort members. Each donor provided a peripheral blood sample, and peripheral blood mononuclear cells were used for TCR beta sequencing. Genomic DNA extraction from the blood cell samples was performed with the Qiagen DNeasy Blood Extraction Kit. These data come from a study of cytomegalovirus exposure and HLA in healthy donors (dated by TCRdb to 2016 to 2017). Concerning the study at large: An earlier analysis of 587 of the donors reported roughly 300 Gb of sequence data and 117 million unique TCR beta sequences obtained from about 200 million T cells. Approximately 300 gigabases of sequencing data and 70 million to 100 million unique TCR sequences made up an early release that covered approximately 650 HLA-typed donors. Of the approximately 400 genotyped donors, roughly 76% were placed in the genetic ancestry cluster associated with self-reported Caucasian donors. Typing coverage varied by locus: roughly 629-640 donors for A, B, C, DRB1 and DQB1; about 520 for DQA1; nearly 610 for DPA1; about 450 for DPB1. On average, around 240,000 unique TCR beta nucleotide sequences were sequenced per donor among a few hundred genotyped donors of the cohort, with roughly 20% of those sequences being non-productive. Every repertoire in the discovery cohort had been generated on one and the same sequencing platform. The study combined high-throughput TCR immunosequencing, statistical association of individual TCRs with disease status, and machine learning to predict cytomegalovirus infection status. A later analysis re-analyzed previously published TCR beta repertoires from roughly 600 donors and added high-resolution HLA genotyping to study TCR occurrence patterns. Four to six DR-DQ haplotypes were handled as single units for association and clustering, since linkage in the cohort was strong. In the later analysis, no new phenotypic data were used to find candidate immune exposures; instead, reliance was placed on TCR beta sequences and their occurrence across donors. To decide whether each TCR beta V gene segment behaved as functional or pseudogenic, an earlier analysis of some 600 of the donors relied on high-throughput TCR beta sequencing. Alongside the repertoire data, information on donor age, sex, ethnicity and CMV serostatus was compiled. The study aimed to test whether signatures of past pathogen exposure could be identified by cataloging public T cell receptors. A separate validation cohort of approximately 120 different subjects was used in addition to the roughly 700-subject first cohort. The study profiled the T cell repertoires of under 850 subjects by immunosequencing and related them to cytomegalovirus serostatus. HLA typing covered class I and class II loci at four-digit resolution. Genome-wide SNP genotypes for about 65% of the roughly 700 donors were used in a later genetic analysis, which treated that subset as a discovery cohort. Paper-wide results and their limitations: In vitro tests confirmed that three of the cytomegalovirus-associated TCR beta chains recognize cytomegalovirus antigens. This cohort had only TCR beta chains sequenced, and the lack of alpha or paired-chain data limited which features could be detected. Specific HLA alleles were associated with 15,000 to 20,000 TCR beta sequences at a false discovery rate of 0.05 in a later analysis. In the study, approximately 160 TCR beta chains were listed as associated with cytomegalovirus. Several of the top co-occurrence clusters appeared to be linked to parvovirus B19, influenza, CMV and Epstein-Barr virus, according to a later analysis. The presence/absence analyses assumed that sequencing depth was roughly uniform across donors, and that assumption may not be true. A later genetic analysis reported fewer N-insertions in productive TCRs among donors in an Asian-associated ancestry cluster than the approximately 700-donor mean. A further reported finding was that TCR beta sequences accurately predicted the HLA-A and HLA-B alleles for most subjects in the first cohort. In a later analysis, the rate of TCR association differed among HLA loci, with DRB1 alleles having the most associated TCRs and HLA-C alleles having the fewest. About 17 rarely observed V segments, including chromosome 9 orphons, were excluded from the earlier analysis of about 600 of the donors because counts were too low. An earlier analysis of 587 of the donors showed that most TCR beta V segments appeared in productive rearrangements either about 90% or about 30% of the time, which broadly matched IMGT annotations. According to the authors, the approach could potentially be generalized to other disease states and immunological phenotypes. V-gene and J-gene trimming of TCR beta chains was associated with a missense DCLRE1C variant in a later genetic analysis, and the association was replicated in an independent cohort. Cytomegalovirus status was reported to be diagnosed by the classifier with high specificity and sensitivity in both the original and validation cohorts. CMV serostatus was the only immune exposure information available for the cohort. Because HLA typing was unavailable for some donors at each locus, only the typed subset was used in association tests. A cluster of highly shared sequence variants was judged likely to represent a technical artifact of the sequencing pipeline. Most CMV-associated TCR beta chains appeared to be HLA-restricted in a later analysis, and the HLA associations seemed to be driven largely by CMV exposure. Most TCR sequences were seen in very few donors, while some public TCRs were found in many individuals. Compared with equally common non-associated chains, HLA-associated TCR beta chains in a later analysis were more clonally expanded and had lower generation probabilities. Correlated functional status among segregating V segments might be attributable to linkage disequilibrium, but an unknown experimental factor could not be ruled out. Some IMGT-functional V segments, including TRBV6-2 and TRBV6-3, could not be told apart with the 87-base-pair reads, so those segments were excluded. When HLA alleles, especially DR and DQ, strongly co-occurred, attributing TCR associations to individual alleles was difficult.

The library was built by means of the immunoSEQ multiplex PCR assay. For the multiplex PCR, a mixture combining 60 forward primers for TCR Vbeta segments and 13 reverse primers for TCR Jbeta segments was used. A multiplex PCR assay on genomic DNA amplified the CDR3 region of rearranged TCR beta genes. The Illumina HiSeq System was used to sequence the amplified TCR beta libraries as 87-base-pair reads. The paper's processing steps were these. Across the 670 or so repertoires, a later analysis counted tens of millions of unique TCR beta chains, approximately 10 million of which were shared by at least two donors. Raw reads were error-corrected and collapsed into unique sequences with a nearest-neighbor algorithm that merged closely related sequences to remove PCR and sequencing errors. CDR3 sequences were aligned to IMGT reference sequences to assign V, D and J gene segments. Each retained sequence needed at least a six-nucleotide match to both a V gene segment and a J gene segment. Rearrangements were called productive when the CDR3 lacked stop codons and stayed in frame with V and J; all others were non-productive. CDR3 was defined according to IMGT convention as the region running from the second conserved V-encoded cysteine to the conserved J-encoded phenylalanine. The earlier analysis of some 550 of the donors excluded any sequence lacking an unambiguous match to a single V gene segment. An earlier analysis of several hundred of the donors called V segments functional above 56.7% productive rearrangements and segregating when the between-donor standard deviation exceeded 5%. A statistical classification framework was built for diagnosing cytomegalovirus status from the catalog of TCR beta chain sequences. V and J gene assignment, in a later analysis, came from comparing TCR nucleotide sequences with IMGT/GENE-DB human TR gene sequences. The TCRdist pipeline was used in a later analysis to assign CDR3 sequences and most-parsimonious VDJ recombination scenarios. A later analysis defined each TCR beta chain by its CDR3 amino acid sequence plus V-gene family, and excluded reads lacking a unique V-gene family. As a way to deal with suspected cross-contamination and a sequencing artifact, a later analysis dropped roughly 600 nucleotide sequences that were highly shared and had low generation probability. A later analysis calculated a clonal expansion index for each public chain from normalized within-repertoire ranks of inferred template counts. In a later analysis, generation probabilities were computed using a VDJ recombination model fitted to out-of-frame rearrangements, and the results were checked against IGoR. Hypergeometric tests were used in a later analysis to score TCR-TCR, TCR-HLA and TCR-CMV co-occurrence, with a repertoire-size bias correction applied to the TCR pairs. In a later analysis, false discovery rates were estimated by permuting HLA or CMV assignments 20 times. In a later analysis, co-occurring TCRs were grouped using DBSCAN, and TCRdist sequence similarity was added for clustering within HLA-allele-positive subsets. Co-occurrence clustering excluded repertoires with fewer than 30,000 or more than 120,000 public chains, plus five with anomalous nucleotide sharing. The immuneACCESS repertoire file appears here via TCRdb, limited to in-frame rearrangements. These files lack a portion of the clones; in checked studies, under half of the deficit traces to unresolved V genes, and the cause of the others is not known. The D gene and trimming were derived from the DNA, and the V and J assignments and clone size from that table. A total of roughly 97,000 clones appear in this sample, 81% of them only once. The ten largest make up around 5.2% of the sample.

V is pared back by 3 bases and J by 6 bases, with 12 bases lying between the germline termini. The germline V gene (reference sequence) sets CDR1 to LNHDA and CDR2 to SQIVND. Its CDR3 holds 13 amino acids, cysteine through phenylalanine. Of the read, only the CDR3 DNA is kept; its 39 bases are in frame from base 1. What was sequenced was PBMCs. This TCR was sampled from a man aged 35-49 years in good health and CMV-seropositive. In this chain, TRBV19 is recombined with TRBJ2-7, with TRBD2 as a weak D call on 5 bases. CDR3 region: CASSIGPGIEQYF. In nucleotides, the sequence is TGTGCCAGTAGTATCGGCCCGGGGATCGAGCAGTACTTC.